This passage covers 25 T cell receptor beta chains from one sample sequenced in a study of T cell responses to AZD1222 COVID-19 vaccine. Here immunoSEQ multiplex PCR was the method, and the copy in TCRdb shows in-frame clones only, minus some. Among approximately 140,000 clones listed, roughly 90% were seen once. The material was peripheral blood, obtained 28 days after the second AZD1222 dose. These receptors originate from an adult who received the AZD1222 COVID-19 vaccine.

J is TRBJ2-1 and V is TRBV7-9, with TRBD2 matching over 8 bases. CDR1 and CDR2 from the germline V gene are SEHNR and FQNEAQ (reference sequence). The CDR3 covers 14 residues. With V trimmed by 1 base and J by 6 bases, 2 bases remained unmatched. The CDR3 region is CASSLGTSRNEQFF. CDR3 in DNA: TGTGCCAGCAGCTTAGGGACTAGCCGCAATGAGCAGTTCTTC.

The V gene is TRBV30, the J gene TRBJ1-5, with D possibly matching TRBD1 (5 bases). Trimming left V 5 bases short and J 2 bases short, with 13 bases between. There are 14 residues in the CDR3. The germline V gene encodes CDR1 GTSNPN and CDR2 SVGIG (reference sequence). CDR3 protein: CAWDLQGGNQPQHF. CDR3 in DNA: TGTGCCTGGGACCTCCAGGGAGGCAATCAGCCCCAGCATTTT.

The chain uses TRBV14 and TRBJ2-7; no reliable D call. V shed 4 bases and J shed 4 bases, with 17 bases lying between them. This CDR3 has 15 amino acids. Per the germline V gene, CDR1 is SGHDN and CDR2 is FVKESK. For the CDR3, the DNA is TGTGCCAGCAGCCTTGGGCGGAGCGACTCATACGAGCAGTACTTC. Its translation: CASSLGRSDSYEQYF.

V gene TRBV10-1 combines with J gene TRBJ2-3, with 7 bases aligning to TRBD2. This CDR3 is 16 amino acids long. Germline trimming cut 2 bases from V and 5 bases from J; bases unmatched to any gene: 10. Germline V gives CDR1 WNHNN, CDR2 SYGVQD (reference sequence). The CDR3 loop reads CASSENAGVAGDTQYF. The CDR3 nucleotides read TGCGCCAGCAGTGAGAACGCGGGGGTAGCGGGAGATACGCAGTATTTT.

This clone was picked up a small number of times. The chain carries TRBV4-1 and TRBJ2-5, with D tentatively TRBD1 or TRBD2 (5 bases each). The ends were cut back, 1 base at V and 5 bases at J, with 11 bases in the middle. The germline gives CDR1 MGHRA, CDR2 YSYEKL. CDR3 length equals 14 residues. The chain's CDR3 is CASSQGDRWETQYF. CDR3 bases: TGCGCCAGCAGCCAAGGGGACCGTTGGGAGACCCAGTACTTC.

The V and J genes are TRBV2 and TRBJ2-2; the D is unclear. Germline V lookup: CDR1 SNHLY, CDR2 FYNNEI. Trimming removed 8 bases at V and 7 bases at J, with 8 bases between. The CDR3 sequence is 11 residues long. CDR3 residues: CASALGGELFF. CDR3 nucleotides: TGTGCCAGCGCATTGGGCGGGGAGCTGTTTTTT.

The chain has TRBV6-2 or TRBV6-3 and TRBJ1-2; D remains ambiguous. V lost 2 bases and J lost 2, with 18 bases in between. The CDR3 spans 17 residues. Looked up from germline, CDR1 is MNHEY and CDR2 is SVGEGT. The CDR3 DNA is TGTGCCAGCAGTTACCCCCCCCAGAACATGGGCAACTATGGCTACACCTTC. This codes for CASSYPPQNMGNYGYTF.

This sequence joins TRBV2 and TRBJ1-6; a possible D gene is TRBD1 (6 bases). The germline CDR1 and CDR2 sequences are SNHLY and FYNNEI. The length of the CDR3 is 14 residues. Trimming took 8 bases from V and 6 from J, leaving 14 bases between them. CDR3 sequence reads: CASGVVDSNSPLHF. The CDR3 DNA reads TGTGCCAGCGGGGTTGTGGACAGTAATTCACCCCTCCACTTT.

This chain links TRBV7-9 with TRBJ2-6; maybe TRBD1 (6 bases). The germline V and J ends were trimmed by 7 bases and 0 bases, with 13 bases remaining between them. The CDR3 contains 16 residues. Per germline, CDR1 SEHNR and CDR2 FQNEAQ (reference sequence). The CDR3, as DNA: TGTGCCAGCACCCTTCTGGGGGCCTCTGGGGCCAACGTCCTGACTTTC. Translated, it gives CASTLLGASGANVLTF. Combining the CDR3 with reference TRBV7-9 and TRBJ2-6 gives the whole variable domain DTGVSQNPRHKITKRGQNVTFRCDPISEHNRLYWYRQTLGQGPEFLTYFQNEAQLEKSRLLSDRFSAERPKGSFSTLEIQRTEQGDSAMYLCASTLLGASGANVLTFGAGSRLTVL.

The chain recombines TRBV29-1 with TRBJ1-1, with a possible D match to TRBD1 (5 bases). The CDR3 is made up of 12 amino acids. Germline V CDR1 and CDR2: SQVTM, ANQGSEA. V shed 5 bases and J shed 8 bases, with 15 bases lying between them. This CDR3 reads CSVPLGTSEAFF. For the CDR3, the DNA is TGCAGCGTTCCGCTTGGGACTTCAGAAGCTTTCTTT.

The chain combines TRBV6-5 with TRBJ1-5; D gene unclear. V was shortened by 10 bases and J by 0 bases, with 13 bases between the two germline ends. CDR1 MNHEY and CDR2 SVGAGI come from the germline V gene. This CDR3 contains 14 residues. CDR3 protein: CATTRDPSNQPQHF. CDR3 coding DNA: TGTGCCACGACCCGTGACCCTAGCAATCAGCCCCAGCATTTT.

The chain employs TRBV29-1 and TRBJ2-5; the match to TRBD1 covers 12 bases. Germline-derived CDR1 and CDR2 are SQVTM and ANQGSEA. The junction had 6 bases not matched to a gene; V was cut back by 2 bases and J by 5 bases. The CDR3 has 15 residues. This chain's CDR3 is CSVEPPGQGAETQYF. The CDR3, as DNA: TGCAGCGTTGAACCTCCGGGACAGGGGGCCGAGACCCAGTACTTC.

This rearrangement joins TRBV6-5 to TRBJ2-2, with D possibly matching TRBD2 (6 bases). The germline V and J ends were trimmed by 8 bases and 8 bases, with 15 bases remaining between them. CDR1 is MNHEY and CDR2 is SVGAGI in the germline V gene. There are 13 residues in the CDR3. CDR3 sequence reads: CASLRRVGGELFF. CDR3 bases: TGTGCCAGCTTAAGGAGGGTGGGTGGGGAGCTGTTTTTT.

The V gene is TRBV10-1, the J gene TRBJ2-6; no clear D gene. Per germline, CDR1 WNHNN and CDR2 SYGVQD (reference sequence). The CDR3 is 15 amino acids. V lost 6 bases and J lost 0, with 9 bases in between. CDR3 amino acids: CASSPGHSGANVLTF. The DNA for the CDR3 is TGCGCCAGCAGCCCCGGTCACTCTGGGGCCAACGTCCTGACTTTC.

The chain links TRBV7-7 to TRBJ2-3; 10 bases agree with TRBD2. The V segment lost 5 bases and the J segment 3 bases; nucleotides outside the gene matches: 5. The CDR3 loop spans 15 amino acids. The germline gives CDR1 SSHAT, CDR2 FNYEAQ (reference sequence). The CDR3 spells CASSPSGSWTDTQYF. The CDR3 bases are TGTGCCAGCAGCCCTAGCGGGAGTTGGACAGATACGCAGTATTTT.

The CDR3 bases are TGTGCCAGCAGCTTCCGGGCTGTCACAGATACGCAGTATTTT. This encodes CASSFRAVTDTQYF. V and J are TRBV7-9 and TRBJ2-3; D unresolved. Germline values: CDR1 SEHNR, CDR2 FQNEAQ (reference sequence). Trimming left V 3 bases short and J 2 bases short, with 9 bases between. This CDR3 is built from 14 residues.

The rearrangement joins TRBV5-6 to TRBJ1-2, with 8 bases that match TRBD1. This CDR3 spans 16 amino acids. J was trimmed by 7 bases and V by 1 base; bases with no gene match: 12. The germline V gene has CDR1 SGHDT and CDR2 YYEEEE. CDR3 loop: CASSLHPTGVWVGYTF. The CDR3 nucleotides read TGTGCCAGCAGCTTGCACCCGACAGGGGTGTGGGTTGGCTACACCTTC.

This chain joins TRBV19 and TRBJ2-5, with TRBD2 identical over 7 bases. Germline CDR1 and CDR2: LNHDA and SQIVND (reference sequence). The V gene end was trimmed by 4 bases and the J gene end by 2 bases; junction bases not matched to a gene: 10. The CDR3 contains 16 residues. CDR3 amino acids: CASSSRGRVPQETQYF. The DNA for the CDR3 is TGTGCCAGTAGTAGTCGGGGGAGGGTTCCACAAGAGACCCAGTACTTC.

The chain links TRBV28 to TRBJ1-2; a weak D match, TRBD1 (5 bases). Germline V CDR1 and CDR2: MDHEN, SYDVKM. The CDR3 is made up of 13 amino acids. The ends were cut back, 1 base at V and 8 bases at J, with 11 bases in the middle. This CDR3 reads CASSLLVRDGYTF. The CDR3 bases are TGTGCCAGCAGTTTATTAGTCAGGGACGGCTACACCTTC.

The J gene is TRBJ2-7, the V gene TRBV30; 9 bases map to TRBD1. V lost 4 bases and J lost 3; bases outside the gene matches: 10. CDR1 is GTSNPN, CDR2 SVGIG, per germline (reference sequence). The CDR3 has 15 amino acids. DNA for the CDR3: TGTGCCTGGACCCCACTACGGGACAGGGTCTACGAGCAGTACTTC. Translating it yields CAWTPLRDRVYEQYF.

The chain combines TRBV27 with TRBJ2-2; TRBD1 agrees at 7 bases. CDR3 length equals 19 residues. Looked up from germline, CDR1 is MNHEY and CDR2 is SMNVEV (reference sequence). Trimming at V came to 3 bases and at J to 3 bases, leaving 16 bases not matched to a gene. This chain's CDR3 is CASSLSPTGYEIDTGELFF. The CDR3 DNA is TGTGCCAGCAGTTTGTCCCCGACAGGGTACGAGATAGACACCGGGGAGCTGTTTTTT.

The V call is TRBV7-9, the J call TRBJ2-1; tentatively, D is TRBD2 (5 bases). Germline assignment: CDR1 SEHNR and CDR2 FQNEAQ (reference sequence). V was shortened by 4 bases and J by 10 bases, with 23 bases between the two germline ends. The CDR3 covers 16 residues. The CDR3 DNA is TGTGCCAGCAGCTCCGCACTTCTTCGGACTCTGAAGGAGCAGTTCTTC. This gives the protein CASSSALLRTLKEQFF.

This chain joins TRBV19 and TRBJ1-4; tentatively, D is TRBD1 (5 bases). The CDR3 covers 14 residues. V lost 3 bases and J 8 bases, leaving 13 bases between the germline ends. Germline CDR1 reads LNHDA; CDR2 reads SQIVND (reference sequence). CDR3 residues: CASSIVRAGEKLFF. The CDR3 coding sequence is TGTGCCAGTAGTATTGTCAGGGCGGGAGAAAAACTGTTTTTT.

The chain recombines TRBV7-2 with TRBJ1-2, with D maybe TRBD1 (6 bases). CDR1 SGHTA and CDR2 FQGNSA come from the germline V gene. Trimming cost V 1 base and J 3 bases, with 9 bases left between them. CDR3 length equals 14 residues. The CDR3: CASSLGGRDYGYTF. CDR3 nucleotides: TGTGCCAGCAGCTTAGGGGGGCGAGACTATGGCTACACCTTC.

The chain carries TRBV5-1 and TRBJ2-5; the match to TRBD1 covers 9 bases. This CDR3 spans 17 amino acids. Germline V gene data show CDR1 as SGHRS and CDR2 as YFSETQ. V shed 4 bases, J shed 0 bases, and the junction held 10 bases outside the gene matches. The CDR3: CASSVPRQGGYQETQYF. The CDR3 DNA reads TGCGCCAGCAGCGTCCCTAGACAGGGGGGGTACCAAGAGACCCAGTACTTC. The entire variable domain, with the rest obtained from reference TRBV5-1 and TRBJ2-5, is as follows: KAGVTQTPRYLIKTRGQQVTLSCSPISGHRSVSWYQQTPGQGLQFLFEYFSETQRNKGNFPGRFSGRQFSNSRSEMNVSTLELGDSALYLCASSVPRQGGYQETQYFGPGTRLLVL.